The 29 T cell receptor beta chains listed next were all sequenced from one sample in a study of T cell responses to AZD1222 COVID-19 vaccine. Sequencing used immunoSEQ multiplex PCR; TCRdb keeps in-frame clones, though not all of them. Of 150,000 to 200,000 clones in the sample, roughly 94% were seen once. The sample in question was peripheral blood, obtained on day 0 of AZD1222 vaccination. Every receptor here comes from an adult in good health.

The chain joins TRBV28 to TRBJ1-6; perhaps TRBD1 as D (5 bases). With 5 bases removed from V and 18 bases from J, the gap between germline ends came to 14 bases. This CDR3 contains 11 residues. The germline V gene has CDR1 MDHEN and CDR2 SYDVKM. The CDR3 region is CASSTGPWGHF. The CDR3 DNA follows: TGTGCCAGCAGTACGGGACCCTGGGGCCACTTT.

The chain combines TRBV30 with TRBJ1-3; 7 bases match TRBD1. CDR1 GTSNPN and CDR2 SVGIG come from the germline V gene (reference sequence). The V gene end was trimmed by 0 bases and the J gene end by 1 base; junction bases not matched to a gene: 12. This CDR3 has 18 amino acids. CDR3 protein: CAWSVGYRGGRSGNTIYF. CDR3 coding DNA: TGTGCCTGGAGTGTAGGGTACAGGGGAGGTAGATCTGGAAACACCATATATTTT.

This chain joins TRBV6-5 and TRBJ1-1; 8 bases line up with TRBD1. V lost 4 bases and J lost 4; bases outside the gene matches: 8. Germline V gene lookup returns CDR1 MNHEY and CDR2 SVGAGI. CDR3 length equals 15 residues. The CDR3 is CASSFRTTGGTEAFF. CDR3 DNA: TGTGCCAGCAGTTTCCGAACCACAGGGGGCACTGAAGCTTTCTTT.

This CDR3 is CSVDAGAGELFF. DNA of the CDR3: TGCAGCGTTGATGCTGGGGCCGGGGAGCTGTTTTTT. The chain couples TRBV29-1 to TRBJ2-2; no firm D call. The CDR3 loop spans 12 amino acids. Germline lookup yields CDR1 SQVTM and CDR2 ANQGSEA. Trimming removed 3 bases from V and 6 bases from J, with 8 bases in between.

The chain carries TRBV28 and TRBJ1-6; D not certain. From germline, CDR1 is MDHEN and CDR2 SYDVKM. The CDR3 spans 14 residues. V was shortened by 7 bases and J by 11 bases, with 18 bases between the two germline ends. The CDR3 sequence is CASTIGGLGTPLHF. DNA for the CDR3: TGTGCCAGCACCATAGGCGGCCTGGGTACACCCCTCCACTTT.

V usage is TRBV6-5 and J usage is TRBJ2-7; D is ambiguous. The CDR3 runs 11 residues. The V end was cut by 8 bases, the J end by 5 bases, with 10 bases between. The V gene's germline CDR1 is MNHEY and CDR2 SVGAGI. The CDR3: CASGRMDEQYF. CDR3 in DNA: TGTGCCAGCGGCAGAATGGACGAGCAGTACTTC.

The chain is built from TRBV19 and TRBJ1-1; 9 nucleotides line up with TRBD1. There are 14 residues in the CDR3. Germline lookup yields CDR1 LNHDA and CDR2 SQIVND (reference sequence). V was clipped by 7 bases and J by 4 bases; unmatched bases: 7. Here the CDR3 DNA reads TGTGCCAGTATTGGGACAGGGCGCTTCACTGAAGCTTTCTTT. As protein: CASIGTGRFTEAFF.

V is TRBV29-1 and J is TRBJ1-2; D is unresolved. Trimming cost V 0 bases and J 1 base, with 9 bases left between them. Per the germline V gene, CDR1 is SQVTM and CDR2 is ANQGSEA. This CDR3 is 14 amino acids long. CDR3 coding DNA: TGCAGCGTTGAAGATAAACAAGTTAACTATGGCTACACCTTC. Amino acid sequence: CSVEDKQVNYGYTF.

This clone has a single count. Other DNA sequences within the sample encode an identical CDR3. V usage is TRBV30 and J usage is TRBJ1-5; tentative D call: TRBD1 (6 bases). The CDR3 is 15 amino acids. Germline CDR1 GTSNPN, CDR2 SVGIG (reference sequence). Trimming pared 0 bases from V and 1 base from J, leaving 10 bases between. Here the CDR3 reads CAWSVGGHSNQPQHF. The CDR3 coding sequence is TGTGCCTGGAGTGTAGGGGGGCACAGCAATCAGCCCCAGCATTTT.

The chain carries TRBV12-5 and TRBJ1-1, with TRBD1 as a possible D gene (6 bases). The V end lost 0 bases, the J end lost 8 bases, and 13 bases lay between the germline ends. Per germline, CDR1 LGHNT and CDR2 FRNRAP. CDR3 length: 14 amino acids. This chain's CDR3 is CASGLVGSGGEAFF. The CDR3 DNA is TGTGCTAGTGGTTTGGTGGGGTCGGGGGGCGAAGCTTTCTTT.

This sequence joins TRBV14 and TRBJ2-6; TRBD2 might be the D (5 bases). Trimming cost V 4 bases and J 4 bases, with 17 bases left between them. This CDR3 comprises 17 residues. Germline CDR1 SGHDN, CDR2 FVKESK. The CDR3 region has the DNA TGTGCCAGCAGCCCCCCCCTCCCGGGGTCCGGGGCCAACGTCCTGACTTTC. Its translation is CASSPPLPGSGANVLTF.

The CDR3: CASSSRRTETLDTQYF. The CDR3 DNA reads as TGTGCCAGCAGCTCTAGACGGACAGAGACGTTAGATACGCAGTATTTT. The V and J genes are TRBV11-3 and TRBJ2-3; weak D call: TRBD1 (6 bases). There are 16 residues in the CDR3. V shed 4 bases and J shed 5 bases, with 19 bases lying between them. Germline CDR1 and CDR2: SGHNT and YENEEA.

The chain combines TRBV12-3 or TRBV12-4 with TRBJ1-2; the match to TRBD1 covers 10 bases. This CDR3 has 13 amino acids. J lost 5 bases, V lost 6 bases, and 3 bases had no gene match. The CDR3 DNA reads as TGTGCCAGCAGACGGACAGGGGGGTATGGCTACACCTTC. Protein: CASRRTGGYGYTF.

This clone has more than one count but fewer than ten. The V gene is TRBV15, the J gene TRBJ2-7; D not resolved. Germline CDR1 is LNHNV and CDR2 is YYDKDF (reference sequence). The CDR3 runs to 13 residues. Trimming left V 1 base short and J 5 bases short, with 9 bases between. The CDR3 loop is CATSRVGSHEQYF. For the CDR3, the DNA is TGTGCCACCAGCAGAGTGGGTTCCCACGAGCAGTACTTC.

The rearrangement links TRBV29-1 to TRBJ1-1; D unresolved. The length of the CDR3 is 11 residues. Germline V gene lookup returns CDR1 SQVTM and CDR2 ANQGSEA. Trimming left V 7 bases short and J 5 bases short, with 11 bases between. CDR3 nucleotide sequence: TGCAGCGCAAAAGCTGGAACTGAAGCTTTCTTT. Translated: CSAKAGTEAFF.

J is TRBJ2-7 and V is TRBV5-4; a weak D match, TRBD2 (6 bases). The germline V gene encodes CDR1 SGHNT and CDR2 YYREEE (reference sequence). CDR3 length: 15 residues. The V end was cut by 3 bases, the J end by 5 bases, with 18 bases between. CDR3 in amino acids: CASSYILAGEDEQYF. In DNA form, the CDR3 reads TGTGCCAGCAGCTACATACTAGCCGGTGAGGACGAGCAGTACTTC.

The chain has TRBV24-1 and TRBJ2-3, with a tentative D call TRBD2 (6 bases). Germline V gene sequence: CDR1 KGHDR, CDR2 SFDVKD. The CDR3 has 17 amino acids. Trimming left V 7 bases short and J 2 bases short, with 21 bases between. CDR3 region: CATSGGRPGSHTDTQYF. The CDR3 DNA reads TGTGCCACCAGCGGGGGACGTCCAGGTTCGCACACAGATACGCAGTATTTT.

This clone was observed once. CDR3 coding DNA: TGTGCCTGGAGTGTACTAAAAATACATGTGAATGGCTACACCTTC. It encodes CAWSVLKIHVNGYTF. The V and J genes are TRBV30 and TRBJ1-2; no definite D call. Germline CDR1 is GTSNPN and CDR2 is SVGIG (reference sequence). V shed 0 bases and J shed 6 bases, with 17 bases lying between them. This CDR3 region has 15 residues. The whole variable domain, remainder taken from reference TRBV30 and TRBJ1-2, is SQTIHQWPATLVQPVGSPLSLECTVEGTSNPNLYWYRQAAGRGLQLLFYSVGIGQISSEVPQNLSASRPQDRQFILSSKKLLLSDSGFYLCAWSVLKIHVNGYTFGSGTRLTVV.

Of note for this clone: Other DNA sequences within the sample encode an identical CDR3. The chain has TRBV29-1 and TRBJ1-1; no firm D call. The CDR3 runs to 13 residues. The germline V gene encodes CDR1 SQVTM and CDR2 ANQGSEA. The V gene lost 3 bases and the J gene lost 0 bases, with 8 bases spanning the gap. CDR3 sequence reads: CSVEGRMNTEAFF. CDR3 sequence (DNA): TGCAGCGTTGAGGGAAGAATGAACACTGAAGCTTTCTTT.

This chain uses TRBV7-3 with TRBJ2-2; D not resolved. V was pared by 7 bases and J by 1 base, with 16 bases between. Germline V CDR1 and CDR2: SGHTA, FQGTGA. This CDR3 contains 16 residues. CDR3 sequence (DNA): TGTGCCAGCAACAATGGCGTTGGCGGGAACACCGGGGAGCTGTTTTTT. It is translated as CASNNGVGGNTGELFF.

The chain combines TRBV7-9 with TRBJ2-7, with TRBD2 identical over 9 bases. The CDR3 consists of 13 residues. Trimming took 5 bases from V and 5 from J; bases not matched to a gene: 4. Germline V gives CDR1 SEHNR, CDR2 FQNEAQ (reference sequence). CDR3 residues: CASSVREGHEQYF. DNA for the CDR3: TGTGCCAGCAGCGTGCGGGAGGGCCACGAGCAGTACTTC.

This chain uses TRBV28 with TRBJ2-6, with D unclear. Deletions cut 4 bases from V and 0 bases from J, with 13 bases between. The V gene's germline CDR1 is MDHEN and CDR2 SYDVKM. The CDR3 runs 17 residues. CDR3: CASSSQALLSGANVLTF. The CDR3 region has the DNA TGTGCCAGCAGTTCCCAGGCCCTCCTCTCTGGGGCCAACGTCCTGACTTTC.

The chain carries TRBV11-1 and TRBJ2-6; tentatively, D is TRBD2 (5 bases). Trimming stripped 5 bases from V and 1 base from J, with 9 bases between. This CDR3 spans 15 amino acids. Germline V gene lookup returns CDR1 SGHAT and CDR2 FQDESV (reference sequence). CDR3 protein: CASSLTGSGANVLTF. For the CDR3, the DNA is TGTGCCAGCAGCCTTACGGGATCTGGGGCCAACGTCCTGACTTTC.

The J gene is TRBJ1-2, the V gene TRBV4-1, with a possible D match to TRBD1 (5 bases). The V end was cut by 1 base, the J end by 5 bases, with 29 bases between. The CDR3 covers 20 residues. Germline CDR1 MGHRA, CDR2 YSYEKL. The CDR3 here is CASSQGQGRALSNAMYGYTF. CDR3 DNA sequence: TGCGCCAGCAGCCAAGGTCAGGGAAGGGCCTTGAGTAATGCAATGTATGGCTACACCTTC.

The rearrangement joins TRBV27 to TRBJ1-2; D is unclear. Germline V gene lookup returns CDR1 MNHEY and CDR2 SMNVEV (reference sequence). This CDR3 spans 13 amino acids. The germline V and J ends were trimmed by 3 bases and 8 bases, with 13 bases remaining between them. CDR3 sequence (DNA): TGTGCCAGCAGTTTTTCGAACATCGGGGGCTACACCTTC. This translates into CASSFSNIGGYTF.

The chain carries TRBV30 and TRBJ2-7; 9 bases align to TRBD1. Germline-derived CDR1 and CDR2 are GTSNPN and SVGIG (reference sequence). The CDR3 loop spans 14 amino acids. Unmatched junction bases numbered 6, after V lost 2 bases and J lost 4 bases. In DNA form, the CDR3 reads TGTGCCTGGAGTACCGGGACAGGGACATACGAGCAGTACTTC. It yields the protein CAWSTGTGTYEQYF.

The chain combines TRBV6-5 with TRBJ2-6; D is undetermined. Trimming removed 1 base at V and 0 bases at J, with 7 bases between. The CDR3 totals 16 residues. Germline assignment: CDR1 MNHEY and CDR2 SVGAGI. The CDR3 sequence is CASSYLATSGANVLTF. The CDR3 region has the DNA TGTGCCAGCAGTTACTTGGCTACCTCTGGGGCCAACGTCCTGACTTTC.

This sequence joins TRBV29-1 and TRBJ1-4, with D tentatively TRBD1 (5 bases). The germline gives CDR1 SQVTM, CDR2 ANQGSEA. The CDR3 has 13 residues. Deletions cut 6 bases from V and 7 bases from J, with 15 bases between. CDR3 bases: TGCAGCGTGGGGGTTGTTTTTGGTGAAAAACTGTTTTTT. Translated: CSVGVVFGEKLFF. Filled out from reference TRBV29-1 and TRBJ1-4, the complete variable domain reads SAVISQKPSRDICQRGTSLTIQCQVDSQVTMMFWYRQQPGQSLTLIATANQGSEATYESGFVIDKFPISRPNLTFSTLTVSNMSPEDSSIYLCSVGVVFGEKLFFGSGTQLSVL.

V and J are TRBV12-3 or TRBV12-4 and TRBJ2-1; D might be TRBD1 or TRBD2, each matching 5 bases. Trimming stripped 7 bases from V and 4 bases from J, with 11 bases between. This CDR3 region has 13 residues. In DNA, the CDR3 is TGTGCCAGCACCCCGGGACGGTACAATGAGCAGTTCTTC. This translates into CASTPGRYNEQFF.